This section outlines one T cell receptor (beta chain) sequence together with its context. This entry is derived from a study of blood T cells in healthy people across ages. A second roughly 6 to 12 cycle PCR used barcoded and J-beta primers. Each CDR3 protein gets one entry after TCRdb re-called the 5' RACE reads with MiXCR. The profile shows 1.5 million to 2 million distinct CDR3 sequences, more than 35% of them singletons. The V gene end was trimmed by 0 bases and the J gene end by 4 bases; junction bases not matched to a gene: 7. This CDR3 contains 16 residues. CDR1 and CDR2 from the germline V gene are SGHTA and FQGNSA.

The TCR sequence derives from a human donor in good health. This chain links TRBV7-2 with TRBJ1-2; TRBD1 matches 8 bases. The sequencing sample was made of blood. CDR3 residues: CASSLAPGQGLYGYTF. The DNA of the CDR3 is TGTGCCAGCAGCTTAGCGCCCGGACAGGGACTCTATGGCTACACCTTC.